Reported below is one T cell receptor (beta chain). The sample comes from a study of circulating and synovial CD4+ cells in juvenile arthritis. Profiled with immunoSEQ multiplex PCR; TCRdb holds only in-frame clones, not every one. The sample lists 30,000 to 40,000 clones; about 96% were seen once. Patients with active juvenile idiopathic arthritis donated these samples. The CDR3 covers 12 residues. With 6 bases removed from V and 4 bases from J, the gap between germline ends came to 6 bases. CDR1 and CDR2 (germline): MDHEN, SYDVKM. The clonotype originates from a human donor with juvenile idiopathic arthritis. The sequenced sample consisted of CD4+ T cells from blood. The rearrangement links TRBV28 to TRBJ2-2, with TRBD2 as a possible D gene (6 bases). The DNA of the CDR3 is TGTGCCAGCAGCGGGAGCACCGGGGAGCTGTTTTTT. Protein product: CASSGSTGELFF.